The 7 T cell receptor beta chains reported below all come from one sample, sequenced in a study of tumor and adjacent non-tumor tissue in lung cancer. Three rounds of nested PCR, following a modified ARM-PCR protocol, produced the TCRbeta library. One entry per CDR3 protein results from TCRdb running MiXCR on the multiplex PCR reads. The sample contains approximately 100,000 distinct CDR3 sequences, more than 70% of which appear only once. This sample's RNA came from whole unsorted tissue. Sample: lung tumor tissue. Every receptor here comes from a woman aged 60-75 years with non-small cell lung cancer.

Regarding this clonotype: This may come from a read error, since a much larger clone is one base off. The rearrangement joins TRBV14 to TRBJ2-1, with D unresolved. V lost 1 base and J 10 bases, leaving 11 bases between the germline ends. The germline gives CDR1 SGHDN, CDR2 FVKESK. The CDR3 has 13 residues. CDR3 protein: CASSQAIIREQFF. CDR3 DNA sequence: TGTGCCAGCAGCCAAGCGATAATAAGGGAGCAGTTCTTC.

This clonotype was seen many times. The chain has TRBV10-1 and TRBJ1-1, with TRBD1 matching 7 bases. The CDR3 loop spans 14 amino acids. Germline V lookup: CDR1 WNHNN, CDR2 SYGVQD (reference sequence). V gave up 2 bases and J gave up 5 bases; unmatched junction bases: 5. CDR3 coding DNA: TGCGCCAGCAGTGAGGACAGGGTAAAGACTGAAGCTTTCTTT. Its translation is CASSEDRVKTEAFF.

On this clonotype itself: A much larger clone differs by one base, so this may be a read error. The genes are TRBV6-2 or TRBV6-3 and TRBJ2-5; D unresolved. Trimming left V 10 bases short and J 4 bases short, with 19 bases between. Germline V gene sequence: CDR1 MNHEY, CDR2 SVGEGT. This CDR3 is built from 14 residues. The CDR3 DNA is TGTGCCATCCTGAAGAGAATCCCATCAGAGACCCAGTACTTC. Translating it yields CAILKRIPSETQYF.

About this clonotype: This sequence may be a read error, since a much larger clone differs from it by one base. The chain couples TRBV5-4 to TRBJ2-7; a possible D gene is TRBD1 (5 bases). CDR1 is SGHNT, CDR2 YYREEE, per germline (reference sequence). This CDR3 is built from 13 residues. The CDR3 here is CTSSLDRGDEQYF. For the CDR3, the DNA is TGTACCAGCAGCTTGGATAGGGGTGACGAGCAGTACTTC.

Concerning this clonotype itself: The junction and the germline gene differ at one end; a read error may be behind it. The chain carries TRBV28 and TRBJ2-3; D is undetermined. Looked up from germline, CDR1 is MDHEN and CDR2 is SYDVKM. The CDR3 spans 11 residues. CDR3: CASNFTDMQYF. For the CDR3, the DNA is TGTGCCAGCAATTTCACAGATATGCAGTATTTT.

About this clonotype itself: The conserved final phenylalanine or tryptophan is absent from the CDR3, which likely points to a read error. This chain links TRBV28 with TRBJ1-6, with D maybe TRBD1 (5 bases). CDR3 size: 15 residues. The germline CDR1 and CDR2 sequences are MDHEN and SYDVKM. The CDR3 region has the DNA TGTGCCAGCGGTCTAGACAGCTCCTATGATTCACTCCTCCACTCT. It is translated as CASGLDSSYDSLLHS.

This clonotype has a single count. Lacking the conserved final phenylalanine or tryptophan, this CDR3 likely reflects a read error. V usage is TRBV6-6 and J usage is TRBJ2-7; D is perhaps TRBD1 (6 bases). CDR1 is MNHNY and CDR2 is SVGAGI in the germline V gene (reference sequence). CDR3 length equals 15 residues. V was cut by 5 bases and J by 6 bases, with 20 bases left in between. The CDR3 spells CASSRQRGGDCEQYS. The DNA of the CDR3 is TGTGCCAGCAGTCGCCAGAGAGGGGGAGACTGCGAGCAGTACTCC.